These 31 T cell receptor beta chains were all obtained from the same sample, sequenced in a study of blood T cell repertoires in COVID-19. This table comes from immunoSEQ multiplex PCR, and its TCRdb copy is limited to in-frame clones, with some not included. Here the sample spans some 70,000 clones, approximately 90% being singletons. Sequences were obtained from peripheral blood. Receptors were obtained from a young man with acute or convalescent COVID-19.

The chain recombines TRBV15 with TRBJ1-1; 8 bases align to TRBD1. The CDR3 is 17 residues long. Germline lookup yields CDR1 LNHNV and CDR2 YYDKDF (reference sequence). Trimming cost V 4 bases and J 3 bases; bases outside gene matches: 13. The CDR3 protein is CATSTYRGAPLHTEAFF. The CDR3 coding sequence is TGTGCCACCAGCACTTACAGGGGGGCCCCCCTCCACACTGAAGCTTTCTTT.

The V call is TRBV15, the J call TRBJ2-2, with 9 bases identical to TRBD2. CDR1 is LNHNV, CDR2 YYDKDF, per germline (reference sequence). V lost 0 bases, J lost 5 bases, and 7 bases stayed unmatched. The CDR3 loop spans 17 amino acids. CDR3 region: CATSRDHASGTTGELFF. The CDR3 region has the DNA TGTGCCACCAGCAGAGATCATGCTAGCGGGACAACCGGGGAGCTGTTTTTT.

By sample fraction, this clone is large. The chain has TRBV21-1 and TRBJ2-1; TRBD1, the D gene given by the table, was not confirmed from the DNA. TRBV21-1 is assigned pseudogene status. The CDR3 consists of 17 residues. The CDR3 sequence is CASSSPVGDRTYNEQFF. The CDR3 DNA is TGTGCCAGCAGCAGCCCAGTGGGAGACAGGACTTACAATGAGCAGTTCTTC.

In its sample, this clone was seen a few times. J is TRBJ2-3 and V is TRBV11-2; 7 nucleotides agree with TRBD2. The CDR3 has 16 amino acids. Germline V gene sequence: CDR1 SGHAT, CDR2 FQNNGV. The J segment lost 4 bases and the V segment lost 5 bases, leaving 12 bases of the junction unmatched. CDR3 amino acids: CASSPPTAGYADTQYF. The CDR3 nucleotides are TGTGCCAGCAGCCCCCCTACAGCGGGATATGCAGATACGCAGTATTTT.

This sequence joins TRBV30 and TRBJ2-2; the D is unclear. V dropped 4 bases and J dropped 0 bases, with 9 bases sitting between them. CDR1 is GTSNPN and CDR2 is SVGIG in the germline V gene (reference sequence). The CDR3 runs to 14 residues. The DNA for the CDR3 is TGTGCCTGGACCCCTTCCCCGAACACCGGGGAGCTGTTTTTT. Protein product: CAWTPSPNTGELFF.

This chain joins TRBV7-2 and TRBJ1-5; D uncertain. Trimming removed 1 base at V and 1 base at J, with 8 bases between. The CDR3 length is 15 residues. CDR1 SGHTA and CDR2 FQGNSA come from the germline V gene. The CDR3 region has the DNA TGTGCCAGCAGCTTAGTCTCAGAAAGCAATCAGCCCCAGCATTTT. Translation gives CASSLVSESNQPQHF.

The chain is built from TRBV4-1 and TRBJ1-2, with 7 positions matching TRBD1. Germline CDR1 is MGHRA and CDR2 is YSYEKL. V dropped 1 base and J dropped 2; count of bases not matched to a gene: 13. This CDR3 is built from 18 residues. DNA of the CDR3: TGCGCCAGCAGCCAAGGGCTAATTGGGACAGCTGCCAACTATGGCTACACCTTC. Translating it yields CASSQGLIGTAANYGYTF.

The chain couples TRBV30 to TRBJ2-1, with TRBD2 matching 7 bases. The CDR3 contains 14 residues. Germline loops: CDR1 GTSNPN, CDR2 SVGIG (reference sequence). The V gene end was trimmed by 0 bases and the J gene end by 5 bases; junction bases not matched to a gene: 4. CDR3 region: CAWSVTAGNNEQFF. The CDR3 DNA sequence: TGTGCCTGGAGTGTCACAGCGGGGAACAATGAGCAGTTCTTC.

This chain uses TRBV5-4 with TRBJ2-7; TRBD1 might be the D (5 bases). Trimming removed 10 bases from V and 7 bases from J, with 24 bases in between. CDR3 length equals 14 residues. CDR1 is SGHNT, CDR2 YYREEE, per germline (reference sequence). The CDR3 sequence is CASTTAQGSREQYF. CDR3 DNA sequence: TGTGCCTCAACTACGGCGCAGGGATCGAGGGAGCAGTACTTC. The full variable domain, rest sourced from reference TRBV5-4 and TRBJ2-7, is ETGVTQSPTHLIKTRGQQVTLRCSSQSGHNTVSWYQQALGQGPQFIFQYYREEENGRGNFPPRFSGLQFPNYSSELNVNALELDDSALYLCASTTAQGSREQYFGPGTRLTVT.

In this sample, this clone turned up once. The chain couples TRBV19 to TRBJ2-3; D perhaps matches TRBD1 (6 bases). Trimming took off 4 bases at V and 2 bases at J, with 10 bases between the two ends. Germline values: CDR1 LNHDA, CDR2 SQIVND (reference sequence). The CDR3 has 14 residues. CDR3 nucleotides: TGTGCCAGTAGTACCTGGACAGACACAGATACGCAGTATTTT. As protein: CASSTWTDTDTQYF.

The genes are TRBV18 and TRBJ2-3, with 8 bases identical to TRBD2. V was pared by 2 bases and J by 1 base, with 5 bases of the junction left unmatched. The CDR3 length is 16 residues. Germline assignment: CDR1 KGHSH and CDR2 LQKENI. CDR3 in DNA: TGTGCCAGCTCACCAAAGCGGGAGCAGGGCACAGATACGCAGTATTTT. Its translation is CASSPKREQGTDTQYF.

The J gene is TRBJ2-1, the V gene TRBV7-8; a possible D gene is TRBD2 (5 bases). The CDR3 spans 12 residues. The germline V gene encodes CDR1 SGHVS and CDR2 FQNEAQ. Trimming stripped 1 base from V and 8 bases from J, with 6 bases between. The CDR3 loop is CASSLGEHEQFF. Written as DNA, the CDR3 is TGTGCCAGCAGCTTAGGGGAGCATGAGCAGTTCTTC.

The V call is TRBV19, the J call TRBJ2-7; 7 bases agree with TRBD1. The CDR3 loop spans 13 amino acids. CDR1 is LNHDA, CDR2 SQIVND, per germline (reference sequence). Trimming removed 4 bases from V and 1 base from J; junction bases left unmatched: 1. This CDR3 reads CASSRQGSYEQYF. As DNA, the CDR3 is TGTGCCAGTAGTAGACAGGGATCCTACGAGCAGTACTTC.

This sequence joins TRBV7-2 and TRBJ1-4; 7 bases agree with TRBD1. Germline lookup yields CDR1 SGHTA and CDR2 FQGNSA. J lost 5 bases, V lost 5 bases, and 5 bases had no gene match. This CDR3 region has 14 residues. Here the CDR3 reads CASSLTGPNEKLFF. CDR3 nucleotide sequence: TGTGCCAGCAGCCTGACAGGGCCGAATGAAAAACTGTTTTTT.

This sequence joins TRBV6-5 and TRBJ2-1; 10 nucleotides agree with TRBD2. The CDR3 spans 14 residues. Unmatched junction bases numbered 7, after V lost 10 bases and J lost 4 bases. From germline, CDR1 is MNHEY and CDR2 SVGAGI. The CDR3 sequence is CATGLAGGYNEQFF. In DNA form, the CDR3 reads TGTGCCACTGGCTTAGCGGGAGGTTACAATGAGCAGTTCTTC.

This chain links TRBV7-3 with TRBJ1-4; D gene unclear. Germline V gene lookup returns CDR1 SGHTA and CDR2 FQGTGA. The CDR3 totals 15 residues. Trimming pared 1 base from V and 0 bases from J, leaving 6 bases between. The CDR3 DNA sequence: TGTGCCAGCAGCTTAAATGGAGCAACTAATGAAAAACTGTTTTTT. This translates into CASSLNGATNEKLFF.

The chain links TRBV9 to TRBJ1-3, with D perhaps TRBD1 (6 bases). V lost 3 bases, J lost 7 bases, and 20 bases lay in between. The CDR3 runs 16 residues. Germline values: CDR1 SGDLS, CDR2 YYNGEE. CDR3 amino acids: CASSAGGGSRGNTIYF. The CDR3 nucleotides read TGTGCCAGCAGCGCCGGCGGGGGGTCTAGGGGGAACACCATATATTTT. The full variable domain, with the rest looked up from reference TRBV9 and TRBJ1-3, is DSGVTQTPKHLITATGQRVTLRCSPRSGDLSVYWYQQSLDQGLQFLIQYYNGEERAKGNILERFSAQQFPDLHSELNLSSLELGDSALYFCASSAGGGSRGNTIYFGEGSWLTVV.

The chain employs TRBV28 and TRBJ2-7, with D unresolved. Trimming left V 4 bases short and J 6 bases short, with 13 bases between. The CDR3 runs 13 residues. CDR1 is MDHEN and CDR2 is SYDVKM in the germline V gene. DNA for the CDR3: TGTGCCAGCAGTTCCCCTCTACTGCGCGAGCAGTACTTC. It yields the protein CASSSPLLREQYF.

The gene calls are TRBV7-2 and TRBJ2-2; 9 bases map to TRBD2. The germline V gene has CDR1 SGHTA and CDR2 FQGNSA. There are 16 residues in the CDR3. With V trimmed by 4 bases and J by 2 bases, 5 bases remained unmatched. The CDR3 loop is CASSSRGLANTGELFF. CDR3 sequence (DNA): TGTGCCAGCAGCTCCAGGGGACTAGCTAACACCGGGGAGCTGTTTTTT.

This clone was seen a handful of times. This sequence joins TRBV2 and TRBJ1-5; possible D gene TRBD1, 6 bases. The V gene's germline CDR1 is SNHLY and CDR2 FYNNEI. This CDR3 spans 15 amino acids. Trimming stripped 5 bases from V and 1 base from J, with 12 bases between. The CDR3 region is CASSPQGLSNQPQHF. The CDR3 nucleotides read TGTGCCAGCAGTCCTCAGGGGCTAAGCAATCAGCCCCAGCATTTT.

This clone was detected a few times. The chain couples TRBV28 to TRBJ1-6, with D maybe TRBD1 (5 bases). The CDR3 extends over 12 amino acids. Trimming took 11 bases from V and 10 from J, leaving 15 bases between them. The germline V gene encodes CDR1 MDHEN and CDR2 SYDVKM. The CDR3 DNA reads TGTGCCTCCGGGGGGGGTTTCTCACCCCTCCACTTT. Residues: CASGGGFSPLHF.

The V gene is TRBV7-6, the J gene TRBJ2-1; 12 bases agree with TRBD2. Germline-derived CDR1 and CDR2 are SGHVS and FNYEAQ. The CDR3 length is 16 residues. Trimming cost V 4 bases and J 3 bases; bases outside gene matches: 4. The CDR3 reads CASSYLTSGSYNEQFF. DNA of the CDR3: TGTGCCAGCAGCTACCTGACTAGCGGGAGCTACAATGAGCAGTTCTTC. Complete variable domain (other parts from reference TRBV7-6 and TRBJ2-1): GAGVSQSPRYKVTKRGQDVALRCDPISGHVSLYWYRQALGQGPEFLTYFNYEAQQDKSGLPNDRFSAERPEGSISTLTIQRTEQRDSAMYRCASSYLTSGSYNEQFFGPGTRLTVL.

The chain uses TRBV6-5 and TRBJ1-2; TRBD1 agrees at 8 bases. Germline V gene sequence: CDR1 MNHEY, CDR2 SVGAGI. The CDR3 runs 12 residues. V dropped 4 bases and J dropped 7; count of bases not matched to a gene: 2. The CDR3 sequence is CASSLDRVGYTF. For the CDR3, the DNA is TGTGCCAGCAGTTTGGACAGGGTTGGCTACACCTTC.

The chain uses TRBV30 and TRBJ1-3, with 7 bases fitting TRBD1. The CDR3 covers 14 residues. Unmatched junction bases numbered 4, after V lost 5 bases and J lost 0 bases. Germline V gene lookup returns CDR1 GTSNPN and CDR2 SVGIG (reference sequence). CDR3 in amino acids: CAWGKGASGNTIYF. In nucleotides, the CDR3 is TGTGCCTGGGGAAAGGGGGCCTCTGGAAACACCATATATTTT.

The rearrangement uses TRBV9 and TRBJ2-1; D perhaps matches TRBD2 (6 bases). V dropped 1 base and J dropped 7 bases, with 12 bases sitting between them. Germline V CDR1 and CDR2: SGDLS, YYNGEE. The CDR3 covers 14 residues. The CDR3 region is CASSVSGGRNEQFF. CDR3 bases: TGTGCCAGCAGCGTATCAGGAGGGAGGAATGAGCAGTTCTTC.

Points on this clone: A read error may account for a junction end that differs from germline. The chain joins TRBV6-5 to TRBJ2-7; D unresolved. Per germline, CDR1 MNHEY and CDR2 SVGAGI. This CDR3 spans 11 amino acids. DNA of the CDR3: TGTGCCAGCACTTACCTCTACGAGCAGTACTTC. Translation gives CASTYLYEQYF.

The chain couples TRBV27 to TRBJ2-5; D not certain. The germline V and J ends were trimmed by 4 bases and 3 bases, with 3 bases remaining between them. CDR3 size: 11 residues. CDR1 and CDR2 from the germline V gene are MNHEY and SMNVEV (reference sequence). The CDR3: CASSSEETQYF. CDR3 DNA sequence: TGTGCCAGCAGTTCCGAAGAGACCCAGTACTTC.

The CDR3 loop reads CASSLERRLEAFF. CDR3 in DNA: TGTGCCAGCAGCTTAGAACGGCGGCTTGAAGCTTTCTTT. V usage is TRBV11-1 and J usage is TRBJ1-1; no definite D call. The V end was cut by 1 base, the J end by 7 bases, with 10 bases between. The CDR3 sequence is 13 residues long. Germline V gives CDR1 SGHAT, CDR2 FQDESV (reference sequence).

The chain recombines TRBV7-9 with TRBJ1-4, with 8 positions matching TRBD1. Per germline, CDR1 SEHNR and CDR2 FQNEAQ (reference sequence). The CDR3 has 14 amino acids. Trimming at V came to 4 bases and at J to 6 bases, leaving 4 bases not matched to a gene. The chain's CDR3 is CASSSTGGDEKLFF. Here the CDR3 DNA reads TGTGCCAGCAGCTCTACAGGGGGGGATGAAAAACTGTTTTTT.

V usage is TRBV19 and J usage is TRBJ1-2, with D perhaps TRBD1 (5 bases). The V end was cut by 5 bases, the J end by 2 bases, with 12 bases between. This CDR3 comprises 14 residues. CDR1 LNHDA and CDR2 SQIVND come from the germline V gene (reference sequence). The CDR3 protein is CASSRQTLNYGYTF. The CDR3, as DNA: TGTGCCAGTAGTCGACAGACCCTGAACTATGGCTACACCTTC.

The chain couples TRBV4-2 to TRBJ2-3, with D perhaps matching TRBD2 (6 bases). The CDR3 spans 15 residues. Looked up from germline, CDR1 is LGHNA and CDR2 is YNFKEQ. Trimming removed 0 bases at V and 4 bases at J, with 11 bases between. The CDR3, as DNA: TGTGCCAGCAGCCAAGATATCGGGGACTCAGATACGCAGTATTTT. Its protein product is CASSQDIGDSDTQYF.